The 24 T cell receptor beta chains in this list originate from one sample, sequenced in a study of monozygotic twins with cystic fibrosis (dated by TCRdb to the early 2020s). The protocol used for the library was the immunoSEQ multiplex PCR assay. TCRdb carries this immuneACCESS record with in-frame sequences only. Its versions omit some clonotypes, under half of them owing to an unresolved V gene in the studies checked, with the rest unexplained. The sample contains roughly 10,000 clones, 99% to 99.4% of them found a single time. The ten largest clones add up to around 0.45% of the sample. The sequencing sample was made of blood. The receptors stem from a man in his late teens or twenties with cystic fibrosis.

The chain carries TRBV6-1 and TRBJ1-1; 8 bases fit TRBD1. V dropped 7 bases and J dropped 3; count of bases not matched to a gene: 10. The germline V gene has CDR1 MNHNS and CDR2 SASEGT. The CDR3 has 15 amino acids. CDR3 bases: TGTGCCAGCATAGTCCTACAGGGGGGGCACACTGAAGCTTTCTTT. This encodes CASIVLQGGHTEAFF.

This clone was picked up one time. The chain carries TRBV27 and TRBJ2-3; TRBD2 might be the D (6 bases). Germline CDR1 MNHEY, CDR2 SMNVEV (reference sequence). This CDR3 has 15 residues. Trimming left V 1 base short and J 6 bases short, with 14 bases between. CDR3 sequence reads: CASSLWRGPRDTQYF. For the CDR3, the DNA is TGTGCCAGCAGTTTATGGCGGGGACCGCGGGATACGCAGTATTTT.

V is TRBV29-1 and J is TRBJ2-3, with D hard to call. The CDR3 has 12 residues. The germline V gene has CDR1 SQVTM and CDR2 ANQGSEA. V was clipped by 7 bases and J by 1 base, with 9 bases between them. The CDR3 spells CSAMWGTDTQYF. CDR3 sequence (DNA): TGCAGCGCCATGTGGGGCACAGATACGCAGTATTTT.

The CDR3 loop is CASSSMWGEQYF. CDR3 DNA: TGTGCCAGCAGCTCAATGTGGGGCGAGCAGTACTTC. This chain uses TRBV5-4 with TRBJ2-7; D remains ambiguous. Germline V gene sequence: CDR1 SGHNT, CDR2 YYREEE (reference sequence). The CDR3 consists of 12 residues. V lost 3 bases and J 6 bases, leaving 10 bases between the germline ends.

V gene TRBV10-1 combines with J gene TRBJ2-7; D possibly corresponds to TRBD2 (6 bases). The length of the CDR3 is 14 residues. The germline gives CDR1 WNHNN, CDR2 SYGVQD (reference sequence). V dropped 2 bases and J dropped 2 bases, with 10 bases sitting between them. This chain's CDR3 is CASSESGRPYEQYF. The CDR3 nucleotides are TGCGCCAGCAGTGAGAGTGGGAGGCCCTACGAGCAGTACTTC.

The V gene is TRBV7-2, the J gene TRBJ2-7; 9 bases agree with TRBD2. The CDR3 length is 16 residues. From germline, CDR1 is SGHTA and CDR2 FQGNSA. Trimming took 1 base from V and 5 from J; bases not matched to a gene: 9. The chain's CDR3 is CASSLVDGRGGNEQYF. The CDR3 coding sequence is TGTGCCAGCAGCTTAGTTGATGGGCGGGGGGGAAACGAGCAGTACTTC.

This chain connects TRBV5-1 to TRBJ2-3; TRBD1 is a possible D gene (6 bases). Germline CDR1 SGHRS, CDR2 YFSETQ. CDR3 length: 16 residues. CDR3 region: CGGGWAYRGDTDTQYF. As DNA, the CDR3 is TGCGGAGGGGGTTGGGCATATCGAGGTGACACAGATACGCAGTATTTT.

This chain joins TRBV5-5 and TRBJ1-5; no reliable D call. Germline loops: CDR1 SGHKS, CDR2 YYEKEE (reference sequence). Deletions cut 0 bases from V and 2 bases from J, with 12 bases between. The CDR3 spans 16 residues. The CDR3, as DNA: TGTGCCAGCAGCTTGGACCCAGGCCTGGGCAATCAGCCCCAGCATTTT. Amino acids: CASSLDPGLGNQPQHF.

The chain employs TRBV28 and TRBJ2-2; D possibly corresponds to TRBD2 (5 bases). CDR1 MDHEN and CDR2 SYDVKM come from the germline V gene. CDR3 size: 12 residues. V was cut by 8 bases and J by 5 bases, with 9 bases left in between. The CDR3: CASLSGTGELFF. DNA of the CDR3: TGTGCCAGCCTTTCGGGGACCGGGGAGCTGTTTTTT.

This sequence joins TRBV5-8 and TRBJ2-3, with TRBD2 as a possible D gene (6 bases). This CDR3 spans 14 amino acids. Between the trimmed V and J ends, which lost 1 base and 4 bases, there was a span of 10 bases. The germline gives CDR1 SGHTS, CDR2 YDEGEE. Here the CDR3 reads CASSLTSKADTQYF. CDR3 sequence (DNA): TGTGCCAGCAGCTTGACTAGCAAGGCAGATACGCAGTATTTT.

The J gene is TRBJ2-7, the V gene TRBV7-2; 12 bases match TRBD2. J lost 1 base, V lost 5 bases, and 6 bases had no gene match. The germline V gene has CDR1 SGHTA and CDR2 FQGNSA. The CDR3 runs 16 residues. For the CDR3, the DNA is TGTGCCAGCAGCCGACTAGCGGGAGAGATATCCTACGAGCAGTACTTC. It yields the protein CASSRLAGEISYEQYF.

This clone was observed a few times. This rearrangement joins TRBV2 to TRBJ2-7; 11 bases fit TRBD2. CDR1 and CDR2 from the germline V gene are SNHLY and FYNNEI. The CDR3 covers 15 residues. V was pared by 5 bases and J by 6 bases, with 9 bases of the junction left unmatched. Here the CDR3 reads CASSPPQGLAVEQYF. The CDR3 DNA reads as TGTGCCAGCAGTCCCCCCCAGGGACTAGCGGTCGAGCAGTACTTC.

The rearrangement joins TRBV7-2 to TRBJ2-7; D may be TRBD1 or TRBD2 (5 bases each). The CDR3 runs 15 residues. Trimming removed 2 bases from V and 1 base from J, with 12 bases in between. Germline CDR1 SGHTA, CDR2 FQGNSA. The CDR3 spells CASSLLGTASYEQYF. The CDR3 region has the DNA TGTGCCAGCAGCTTACTAGGGACGGCTTCCTACGAGCAGTACTTC.

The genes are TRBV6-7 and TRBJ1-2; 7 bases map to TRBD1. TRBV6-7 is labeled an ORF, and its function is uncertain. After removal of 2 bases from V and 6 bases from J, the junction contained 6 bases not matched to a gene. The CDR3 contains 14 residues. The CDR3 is CASSYQTGNHGYTF. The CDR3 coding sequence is TGTGCCAGCAGTTACCAGACAGGGAACCATGGCTACACCTTC.

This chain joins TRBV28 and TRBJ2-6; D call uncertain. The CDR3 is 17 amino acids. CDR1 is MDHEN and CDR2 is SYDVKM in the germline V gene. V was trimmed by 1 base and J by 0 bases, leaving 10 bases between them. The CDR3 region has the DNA TGTGCCAGCAGTTTATCTGGCGGATTCTCTGGGGCCAACGTCCTGACTTTC. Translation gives CASSLSGGFSGANVLTF.

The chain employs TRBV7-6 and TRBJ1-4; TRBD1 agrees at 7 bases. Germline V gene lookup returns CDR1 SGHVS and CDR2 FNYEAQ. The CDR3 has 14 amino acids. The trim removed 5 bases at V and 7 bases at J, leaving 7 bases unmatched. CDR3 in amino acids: CASSVSGGAEKLFF. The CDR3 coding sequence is TGTGCCAGCAGCGTATCAGGGGGGGCTGAAAAACTGTTTTTT.

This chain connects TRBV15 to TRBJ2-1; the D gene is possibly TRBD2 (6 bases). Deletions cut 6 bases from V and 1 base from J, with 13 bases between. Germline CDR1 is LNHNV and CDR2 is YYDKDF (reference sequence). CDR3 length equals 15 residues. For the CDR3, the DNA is TGTGCCACCAGAAGCGGGCTCGGATCCTACAATGAGCAGTTCTTC. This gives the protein CATRSGLGSYNEQFF.

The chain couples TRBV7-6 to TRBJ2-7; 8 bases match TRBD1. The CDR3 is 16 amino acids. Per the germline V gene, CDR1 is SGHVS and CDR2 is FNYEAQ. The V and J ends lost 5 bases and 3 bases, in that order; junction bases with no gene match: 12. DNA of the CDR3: TGTGCCAGCAGCCGTAATCCCGGGACAGGAGACTACGAGCAGTACTTC. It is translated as CASSRNPGTGDYEQYF.

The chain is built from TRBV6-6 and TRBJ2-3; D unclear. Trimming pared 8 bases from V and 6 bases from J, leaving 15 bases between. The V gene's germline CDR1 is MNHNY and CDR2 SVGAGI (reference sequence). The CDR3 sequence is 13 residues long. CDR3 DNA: TGTGCCAGCCAGTGGGTGGGCCTGGATACGCAGTATTTT. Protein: CASQWVGLDTQYF.

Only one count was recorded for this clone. The CDR3 protein is CASSAGQGLYNEQFF. In nucleotides, the CDR3 is TGTGCCAGCAGCGCCGGACAGGGACTTTACAATGAGCAGTTCTTC. The rearrangement links TRBV9 to TRBJ2-1, with 8 bases fitting TRBD1. The trim removed 3 bases at V and 4 bases at J, leaving 6 bases unmatched. The CDR3 totals 15 residues. Germline CDR1 reads SGDLS; CDR2 reads YYNGEE.

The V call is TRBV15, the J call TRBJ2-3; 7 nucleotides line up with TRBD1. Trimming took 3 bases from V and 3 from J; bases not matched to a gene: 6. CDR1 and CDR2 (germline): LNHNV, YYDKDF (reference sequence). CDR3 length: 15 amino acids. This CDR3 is CATSSHRGKTDTQYF. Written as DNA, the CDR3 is TGTGCCACCAGCAGCCACAGGGGAAAGACAGATACGCAGTATTTT.

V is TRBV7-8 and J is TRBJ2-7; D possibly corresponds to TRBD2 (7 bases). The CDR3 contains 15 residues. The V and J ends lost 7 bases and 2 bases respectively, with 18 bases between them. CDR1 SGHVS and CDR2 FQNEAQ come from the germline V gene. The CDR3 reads CASNNARGGAYEQYF. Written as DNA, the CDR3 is TGTGCCAGCAACAACGCCAGAGGGGGGGCCTACGAGCAGTACTTC.

Written as DNA, the CDR3 is TGTGCCAGCAGCTTACAAGGGGACGAGCAGTACTTC. As protein: CASSLQGDEQYF. This chain links TRBV7-6 with TRBJ2-7, with a possible D match to TRBD1 (5 bases). This CDR3 has 12 amino acids. V was clipped by 2 bases and J by 5 bases, with 7 bases between them. Germline V gene lookup returns CDR1 SGHVS and CDR2 FNYEAQ. The whole variable domain, filled in from reference TRBV7-6 and TRBJ2-7, reads GAGVSQSPRYKVTKRGQDVALRCDPISGHVSLYWYRQALGQGPEFLTYFNYEAQQDKSGLPNDRFSAERPEGSISTLTIQRTEQRDSAMYRCASSLQGDEQYFGPGTRLTVT.

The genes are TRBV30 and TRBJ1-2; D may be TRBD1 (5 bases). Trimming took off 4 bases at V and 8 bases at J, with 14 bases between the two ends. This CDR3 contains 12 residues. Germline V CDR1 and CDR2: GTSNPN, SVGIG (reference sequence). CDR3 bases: TGTGCCTGGAAACGCCCCTCAGGGGGCTACACCTTC. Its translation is CAWKRPSGGYTF.